This is a list of T cell receptor beta chains from one sample in a study of cytomegalovirus exposure and HLA in healthy donors. Assay used: immunoSEQ multiplex PCR; TCRdb lists only in-frame clones, some missing. The table has over 70,000 clones, 80% seen once. Sequenced input: PBMCs. Receptor source: a man aged 45-65 years in good health and CMV-seropositive. Each CDR3 is given with its conserved first and last residue. A D gene is named only where the DNA matches it firmly. Rows give clone size only sometimes, using once, few, many, or a class for an expanded clone.

V,D,size,J,length,CDR3,DNA
TRBV11-3,TRBD2,NA,TRBJ2-1,17,CASSFGLAGGSGVEQFF,TGTGCCAGCAGCTTCGGACTAGCGGGGGGATCGGGGGTTGAGCAGTTCTTC
TRBV12-5,NA,few,TRBJ2-7,12,CASGLDEYEQYF,TGTGCTAGTGGTTTGGATGAGTACGAGCAGTACTTC
TRBV6-1,NA,NA,TRBJ2-5,11,CASSYEETQYF,TGTGCCAGCAGTTACGAGGAGACCCAGTACTTC
TRBV7-8,TRBD2,NA,TRBJ2-7,17,CASSFSSGLAEHYEQYF,TGCGCCAGCAGCTTCTCCTCAGGACTAGCGGAACACTACGAGCAGTACTTC
TRBV28,TRBD1,NA,TRBJ1-2,14,CASNNPGGLYGYTF,TGTGCCAGCAACAATCCAGGGGGCCTCTATGGCTACACCTTC
TRBV5-8,NA,NA,TRBJ2-2,13,CASSRDTRGELFF,TGTGCCAGCAGTCGGGACACTCGCGGGGAGCTGTTTTTT
TRBV6-1,TRBD1,NA,TRBJ2-7,19,CASSALGGISGGAGYEQYF,TGTGCCAGCAGTGCGTTGGGTGGTATCTCAGGGGGCGCGGGGTACGAGCAGTACTTC
TRBV18,TRBD1,once,TRBJ2-4,14,CASSLETGENSQYF,TGTGCCAGCTCACTGGAGACAGGGGAAAACAGTCAGTACTTC
TRBV5-4,NA,NA,TRBJ2-2,14,CASSLRTTAGELFF,TGTGCCAGCAGCCTGAGGACTACTGCCGGGGAGCTGTTTTTT
TRBV7-6,NA,NA,TRBJ2-1,13,CASSLAARDEQFF,TGTGCCAGCAGCTTAGCAGCGCGGGATGAGCAGTTCTTC
TRBV19,TRBD2,NA,TRBJ2-7,11,CASGDYYEQYF,TGTGCCAGTGGGGACTACTACGAGCAGTACTTC
TRBV6-1,NA,NA,TRBJ1-1,14,CASSGAGRVTEAFF,TGTGCCAGCAGTGGGGCAGGGCGAGTCACTGAAGCTTTCTTT
TRBV5-4,TRBD1,NA,TRBJ1-1,14,CASRRETGGYEAFF,TGCGCCAGCAGGAGAGAGACAGGGGGGTATGAAGCTTTCTTT
TRBV9,TRBD1,NA,TRBJ2-7,15,CASSAGQGSSYEQYF,TGTGCCAGCAGCGCAGGACAGGGGTCCTCCTACGAGCAGTACTTC
TRBV19,TRBD1,NA,TRBJ1-5,13,CAIGTAGGQPQHF,TGTGCCATAGGGACAGCTGGAGGTCAGCCCCAGCATTTT
TRBV10-3,NA,NA,TRBJ1-2,16,CAISEGSLLTDYGYTF,TGTGCCATCAGTGAAGGCTCCCTCCTGACTGACTATGGCTACACCTTC
TRBV7-2,NA,NA,TRBJ2-7,14,CASSESQGIDEQYF,TGTGCCAGCAGCGAGAGTCAGGGAATCGACGAGCAGTACTTC
TRBV25-1,NA,NA,TRBJ2-7,15,CASSPRGGSSYEQYF,TGTGCCAGCAGTCCTCGGGGAGGTAGCTCCTACGAGCAGTACTTC
TRBV7-9,TRBD2,NA,TRBJ2-1,16,CSSSVASGSVGDEQFF,TGTTCCAGCAGCGTCGCTAGCGGGAGCGTTGGAGATGAGCAGTTCTTC
TRBV11-1,NA,once,TRBJ1-1,14,CASSLAYMNTEAFF,TGTGCCAGCAGCTTAGCATACATGAACACTGAAGCTTTCTTT
TRBV30,NA,NA,TRBJ2-7,14,CAQGGAGGSGEQYF,TGTGCCCAGGGGGGGGCAGGGGGCTCGGGCGAGCAGTACTTC
TRBV10-2,NA,NA,TRBJ2-5,15,CASSVPNLEGKGQYF,TGCGCCAGCAGTGTCCCCAATTTGGAGGGAAAGGGGCAGTACTTC
TRBV4-1,NA,NA,TRBJ2-6,17,CASSHLLLGSGANGLTF,TGCGCCAGCAGCCACCTCCTTCTGGGCTCTGGGGCCAACGGCCTGACTTTC
TRBV9,TRBD2,NA,TRBJ2-1,17,CASSEGTSGRGPGEQFF,TGTGCCAGCAGCGAGGGCACTAGCGGGAGAGGTCCTGGTGAGCAGTTCTTC
TRBV30,NA,NA,TRBJ1-2,13,CAWNRRGEYGYTF,TGTGCCTGGAATCGCCGGGGAGAGTATGGCTACACCTTC
TRBV9,NA,NA,TRBJ2-7,15,CASSSMDSNSYEQYF,TGTGCCAGCAGCTCCATGGACAGCAATTCCTACGAGCAGTACTTC
TRBV11-2,NA,NA,TRBJ1-5,14,CASSLREVAQPQHF,TGTGCCAGCAGCTTACGGGAGGTAGCGCAGCCCCAGCATTTT
TRBV29-1,NA,NA,TRBJ2-7,13,CSVGRRLSYEQYF,TGCAGCGTTGGTCGAAGACTCTCCTACGAGCAGTACTTC
TRBV5-1,TRBD1,NA,TRBJ1-2,17,CASSADREPPVSYGYTF,TGCGCCAGCAGCGCTGACAGGGAACCTCCGGTGTCCTATGGCTACACCTTC
TRBV5-1,TRBD1,few,TRBJ2-1,14,CASSIWTGRDEQFF,TGCGCCAGCAGCATCTGGACAGGGCGCGATGAGCAGTTCTTC
TRBV11-3,NA,NA,TRBJ2-1,13,CASSLERQNEQFF,TGTGCCAGCAGCTTGGAGCGTCAGAATGAGCAGTTCTTC
TRBV7-2,NA,NA,TRBJ1-1,13,CASSAEVNTEAFF,TGTGCCAGCAGCGCGGAGGTGAACACTGAAGCTTTCTTT
TRBV2,TRBD1,NA,TRBJ2-7,15,CASAAGTGDFYEQYF,TGTGCCAGCGCAGCTGGGACAGGGGACTTCTACGAGCAGTACTTC
TRBV5-5,NA,NA,TRBJ1-2,14,CASSLSQGHYGYTF,TGTGCCAGCAGCTTGAGTCAGGGGCACTATGGCTACACCTTC
TRBV9,NA,NA,TRBJ2-2,18,CASSVDWMGASLSGELFF,TGTGCCAGCAGCGTTGATTGGATGGGGGCGTCTCTATCCGGGGAGCTGTTTTTT
TRBV25-1,TRBD2,NA,TRBJ2-1,16,CASSGLAAPEFNEQFF,TGTGCCAGCAGTGGACTAGCGGCGCCGGAGTTCAATGAGCAGTTCTTC
TRBV30,TRBD1,once,TRBJ1-2,17,CAWSVPGQGFLRYGYTF,TGTGCCTGGAGTGTCCCGGGACAGGGATTTCTTCGGTATGGCTACACCTTC
TRBV29-1,TRBD1,few,TRBJ2-3,14,CSVKGGFRENTQYF,TGCAGCGTTAAAGGGGGCTTCCGAGAGAATACGCAGTATTTT
TRBV27,TRBD1,NA,TRBJ1-2,15,CASSSLGTGDYGYTF,TGTGCCAGCAGTTCCCTTGGGACAGGAGACTATGGCTACACCTTC
TRBV5-1,NA,NA,TRBJ1-2,14,CASSLGWQEDGYTF,TGCGCCAGCAGCTTGGGGTGGCAGGAGGATGGCTACACCTTC
TRBV5-1,TRBD2,NA,TRBJ2-7,15,CASSLEASGSKGQYF,TGCGCCAGCAGCTTGGAGGCTAGCGGGAGTAAAGGGCAGTACTTC
TRBV10-3,NA,NA,TRBJ2-7,15,CAISESTGAPGEQYF,TGTGCCATCAGTGAGTCGACGGGAGCTCCGGGCGAGCAGTACTTC